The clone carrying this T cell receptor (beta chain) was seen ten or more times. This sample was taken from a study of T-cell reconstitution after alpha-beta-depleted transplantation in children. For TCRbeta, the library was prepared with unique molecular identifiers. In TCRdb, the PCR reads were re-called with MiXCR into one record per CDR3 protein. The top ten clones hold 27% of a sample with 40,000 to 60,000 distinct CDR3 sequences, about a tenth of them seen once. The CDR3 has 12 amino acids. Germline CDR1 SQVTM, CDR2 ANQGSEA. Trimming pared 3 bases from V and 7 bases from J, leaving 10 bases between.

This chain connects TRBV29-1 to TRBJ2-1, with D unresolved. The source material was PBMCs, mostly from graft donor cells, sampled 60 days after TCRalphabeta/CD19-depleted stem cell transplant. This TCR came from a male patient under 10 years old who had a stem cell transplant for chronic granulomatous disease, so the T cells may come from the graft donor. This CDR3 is CSVDGEGNEQFF. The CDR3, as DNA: TGCAGCGTTGATGGGGAAGGGAATGAGCAGTTCTTC.